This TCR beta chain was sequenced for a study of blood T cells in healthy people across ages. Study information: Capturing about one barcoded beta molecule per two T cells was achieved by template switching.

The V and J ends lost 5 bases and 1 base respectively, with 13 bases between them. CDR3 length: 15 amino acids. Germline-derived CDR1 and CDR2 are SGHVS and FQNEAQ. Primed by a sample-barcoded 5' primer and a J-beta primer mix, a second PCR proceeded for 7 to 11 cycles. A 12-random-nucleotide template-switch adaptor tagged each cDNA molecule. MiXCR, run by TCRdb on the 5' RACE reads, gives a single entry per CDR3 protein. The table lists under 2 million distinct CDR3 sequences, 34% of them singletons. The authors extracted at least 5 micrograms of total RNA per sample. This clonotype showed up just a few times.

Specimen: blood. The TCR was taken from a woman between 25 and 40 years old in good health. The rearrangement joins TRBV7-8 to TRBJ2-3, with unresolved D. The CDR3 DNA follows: TGTGCCAGCAGCCATACGGAACGAGGCACAGATACGCAGTATTTT. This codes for CASSHTERGTDTQYF.